This T cell receptor (beta chain) originates from a study of blood T cell repertoires in COVID-19. As handled by the study authors: Cell counts per sample came from amplifying reference gene primers. Generated by immunoSEQ multiplex PCR, the TCRdb table keeps only in-frame clones and is missing some. That table furnishes V, J and clone size, whereas the DNA furnished D and trimming. This table holds around 250,000 clones, 70% to 90% found once. This clone was recorded once. Adults between about 18 and 95 years of age took part from more than 20 US areas. The TCR sequence derives from a woman aged 50 to 60 who had recovered from COVID-19. Material for sequencing was PBMCs or T cells enriched from blood (not recorded which).

Here the CDR3 reads CASSSVGERERSSYNEQFF. The CDR3 nucleotides are TGTGCCAGCAGCTCCGTGGGAGAGCGGGAGCGTAGCTCCTACAATGAGCAGTTCTTC. The rearrangement joins TRBV7-9 to TRBJ2-1, with 8 bases fitting TRBD2. The germline V gene encodes CDR1 SEHNR and CDR2 FQNEAQ (reference sequence). V lost 4 bases to trimming and J lost 0 bases; unmatched junction nucleotides: 14. The CDR3 runs 19 residues.